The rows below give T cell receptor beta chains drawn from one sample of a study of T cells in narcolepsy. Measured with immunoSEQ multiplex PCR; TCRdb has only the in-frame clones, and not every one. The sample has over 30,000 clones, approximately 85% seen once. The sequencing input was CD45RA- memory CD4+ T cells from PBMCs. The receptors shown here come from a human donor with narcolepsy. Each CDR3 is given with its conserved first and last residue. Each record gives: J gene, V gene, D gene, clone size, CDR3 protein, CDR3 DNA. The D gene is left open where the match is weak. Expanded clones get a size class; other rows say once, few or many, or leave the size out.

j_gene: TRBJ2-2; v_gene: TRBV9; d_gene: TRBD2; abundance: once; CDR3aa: CASTLDGTSGRSGELFF; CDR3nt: TGTGCCAGCACCCTAGACGGGACTAGCGGGAGGTCCGGGGAGCTGTTTTTT
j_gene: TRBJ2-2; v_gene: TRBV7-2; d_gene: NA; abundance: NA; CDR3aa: CASSLYGGANTGELFF; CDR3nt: TGTGCCAGCAGCCTATATGGAGGGGCGAACACCGGGGAGCTGTTTTTT
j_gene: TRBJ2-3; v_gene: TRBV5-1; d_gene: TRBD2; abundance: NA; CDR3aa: CASSLSLAGGGDTQYF; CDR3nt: TGCGCCAGCAGCCTCTCGCTGGCGGGGGGAGGGGATACGCAGTATTTT
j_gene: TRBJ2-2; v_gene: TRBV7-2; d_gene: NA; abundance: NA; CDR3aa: CASSLGGVGRVNTGELFF; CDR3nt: TGTGCCAGCAGCTTAGGTGGGGTAGGACGGGTCAACACCGGGGAGCTGTTTTTT
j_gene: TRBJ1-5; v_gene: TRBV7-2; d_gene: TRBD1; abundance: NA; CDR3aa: CASSSSGTVGSNQPQHF; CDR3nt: TGTGCCAGCAGCTCCTCCGGGACAGTTGGAAGCAATCAGCCCCAGCATTTT
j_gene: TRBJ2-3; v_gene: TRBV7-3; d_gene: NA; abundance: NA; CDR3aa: CASSTGLGGTDTQYF; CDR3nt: TGTGCCAGCAGCACGGGGTTAGGGGGCACAGATACGCAGTATTTT
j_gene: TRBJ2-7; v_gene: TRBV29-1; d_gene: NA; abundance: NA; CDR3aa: CSVEEGRYEQYF; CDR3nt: TGCAGCGTTGAGGAGGGGCGCTACGAGCAGTACTTC
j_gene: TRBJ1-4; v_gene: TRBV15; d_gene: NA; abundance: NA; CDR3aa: CATSRAGDKLFF; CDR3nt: TGTGCCACCAGCAGAGCTGGGGACAAACTGTTTTTT
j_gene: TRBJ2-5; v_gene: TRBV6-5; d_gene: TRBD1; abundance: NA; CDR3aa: CASSRTGQETQYF; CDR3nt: TGTGCCAGCAGCCGGACAGGGCAAGAGACCCAGTACTTC
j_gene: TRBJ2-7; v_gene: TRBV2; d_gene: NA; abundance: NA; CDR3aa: CASSNQYEQYF; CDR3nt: TGTGCCAGCAGTAACCAGTACGAGCAGTACTTC
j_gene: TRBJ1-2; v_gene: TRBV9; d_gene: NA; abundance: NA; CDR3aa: CASSVNPNTDGYTF; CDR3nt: TGTGCCAGCAGCGTAAACCCCAACACCGATGGCTACACCTTC
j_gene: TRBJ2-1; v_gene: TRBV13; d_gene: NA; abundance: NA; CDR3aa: CASSLGFEAVRAYNEQFF; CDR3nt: TGTGCCAGCAGCTTAGGCTTCGAGGCGGTTCGGGCCTACAATGAGCAGTTCTTC
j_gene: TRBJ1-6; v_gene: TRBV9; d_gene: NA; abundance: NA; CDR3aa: CASSVGGGWNSPLHF; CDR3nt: TGTGCCAGCAGCGTAGGAGGGGGTTGGAATTCACCCCTCCACTTT
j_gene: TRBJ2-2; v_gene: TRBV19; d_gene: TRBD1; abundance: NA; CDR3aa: CASSTGGSSTGELFF; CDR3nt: TGTGCCAGTAGTACAGGGGGCTCGAGCACCGGGGAGCTGTTTTTT
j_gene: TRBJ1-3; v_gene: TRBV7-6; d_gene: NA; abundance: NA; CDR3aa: CASSLQEGGGNTIYF; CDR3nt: TGTGCCAGCAGCTTACAGGAAGGCGGTGGAAACACCATATATTTT
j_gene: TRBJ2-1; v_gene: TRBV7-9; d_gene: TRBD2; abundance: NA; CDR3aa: CASSSGLVIDEQFF; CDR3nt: TGTGCCAGCAGCTCGGGACTAGTTATCGATGAGCAGTTCTTC
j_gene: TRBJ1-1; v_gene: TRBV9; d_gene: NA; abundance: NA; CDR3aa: CASSASLGSGTEAFF; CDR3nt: TGTGCCAGCAGCGCCAGCCTTGGTTCGGGGACTGAAGCTTTCTTT
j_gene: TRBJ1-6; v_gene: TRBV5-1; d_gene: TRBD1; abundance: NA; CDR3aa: CASSLEGQTRQGVNSPLHF; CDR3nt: TGCGCCAGCAGCTTGGAAGGTCAAACCCGACAGGGGGTTAATTCACCCCTCCACTTT
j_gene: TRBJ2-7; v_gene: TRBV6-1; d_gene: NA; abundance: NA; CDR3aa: CASVGLPEGYEQYF; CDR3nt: TGTGCCAGCGTGGGACTGCCCGAAGGGTACGAGCAGTACTTC
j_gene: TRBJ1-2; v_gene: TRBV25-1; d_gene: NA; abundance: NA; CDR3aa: CATIGGVYGYTF; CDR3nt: TGTGCCACTATAGGGGGGGTCTATGGCTACACCTTC
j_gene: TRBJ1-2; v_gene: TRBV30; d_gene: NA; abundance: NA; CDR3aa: CAWSPEGRPNYGYTF; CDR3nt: TGTGCCTGGAGCCCCGAGGGTCGGCCGAACTATGGCTACACCTTC
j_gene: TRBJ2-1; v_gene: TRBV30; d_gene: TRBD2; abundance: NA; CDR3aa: CAWSVLAGAGSEQFF; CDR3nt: TGTGCCTGGAGTGTACTAGCGGGGGCCGGGAGTGAGCAGTTCTTC
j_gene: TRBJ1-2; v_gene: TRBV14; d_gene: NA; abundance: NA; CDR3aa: CASSSGTYGYTF; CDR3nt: TGTGCCAGCAGCTCAGGGACCTATGGCTACACCTTC
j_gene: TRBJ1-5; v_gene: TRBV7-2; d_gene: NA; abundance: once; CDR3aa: CASSLERGQPQHF; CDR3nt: TGTGCCAGCAGCTTAGAAAGGGGTCAGCCCCAGCATTTT
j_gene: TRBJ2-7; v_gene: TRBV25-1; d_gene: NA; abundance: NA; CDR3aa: CASSGPGFSYEQYF; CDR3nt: TGTGCCAGCAGTGGCCCAGGATTCTCCTACGAGCAGTACTTC
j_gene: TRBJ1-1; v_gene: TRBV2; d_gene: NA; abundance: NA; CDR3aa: CASSGESHSTFF; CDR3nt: TGTGCCAGCAGTGGAGAGTCCCATTCAACTTTCTTT
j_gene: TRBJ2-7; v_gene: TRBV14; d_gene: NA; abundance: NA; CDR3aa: CASSSGGYEQYF; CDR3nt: TGTGCCAGCAGTTCCGGAGGCTACGAGCAGTACTTC
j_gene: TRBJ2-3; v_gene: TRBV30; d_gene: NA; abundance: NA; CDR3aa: CAWSNSYTDTQYF; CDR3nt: TGTGCCTGGAGTAACAGCTACACAGATACGCAGTATTTT
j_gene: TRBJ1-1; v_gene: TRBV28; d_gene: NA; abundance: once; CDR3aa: CASRPPMAEAFF; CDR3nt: TGTGCCAGCAGGCCCCCGATGGCTGAAGCTTTCTTT
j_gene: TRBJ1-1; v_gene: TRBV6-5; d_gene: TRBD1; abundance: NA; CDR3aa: CASNPTGELTEAFF; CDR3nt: TGTGCCAGCAACCCGACAGGGGAGTTGACTGAAGCTTTCTTT
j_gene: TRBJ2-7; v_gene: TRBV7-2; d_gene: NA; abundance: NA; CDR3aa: CASSLRDQREQYF; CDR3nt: TGTGCCAGCAGCCTCCGGGACCAGCGGGAGCAGTACTTC
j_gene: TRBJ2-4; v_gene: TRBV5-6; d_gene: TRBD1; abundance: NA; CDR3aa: CASSRQGADIQYF; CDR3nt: TGTGCCAGCAGCCGACAGGGGGCGGACATTCAGTACTTC
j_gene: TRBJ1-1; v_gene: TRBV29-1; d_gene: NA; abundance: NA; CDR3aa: CSVPGTVNTEAFF; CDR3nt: TGCAGCGTCCCCGGGACGGTGAACACTGAAGCTTTCTTT
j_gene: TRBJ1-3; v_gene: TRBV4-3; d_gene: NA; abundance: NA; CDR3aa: CASSQDAGKGASSGNTIYF; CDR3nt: TGCGCCAGCAGCCAAGACGCCGGGAAAGGGGCAAGCTCTGGAAACACCATATATTTT
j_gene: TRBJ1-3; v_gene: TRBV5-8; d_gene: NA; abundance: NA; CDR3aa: CASSLAGARNTIYF; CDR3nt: TGTGCCAGCAGCTTGGCGGGGGCAAGAAACACCATATATTTT
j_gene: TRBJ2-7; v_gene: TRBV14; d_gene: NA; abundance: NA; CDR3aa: CASSQGRQALPVQYF; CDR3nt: TGTGCCAGCAGCCAAGGCAGACAGGCCCTTCCGGTGCAGTACTTC
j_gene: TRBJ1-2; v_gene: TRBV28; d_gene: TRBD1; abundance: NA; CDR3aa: CASSLFAGGQYGYTF; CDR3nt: TGTGCCAGCAGTTTATTCGCAGGGGGCCAATATGGCTACACCTTC
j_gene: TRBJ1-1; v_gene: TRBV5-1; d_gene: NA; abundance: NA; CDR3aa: CASSLYSGLNTEAFF; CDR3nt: TGCGCCAGCAGCTTGTATTCAGGGTTGAACACTGAAGCTTTCTTT
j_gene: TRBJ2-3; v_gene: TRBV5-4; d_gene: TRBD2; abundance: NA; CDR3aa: CASSHRLAGGRDTQYF; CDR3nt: TGTGCCAGCAGCCACCGCCTAGCGGGGGGGCGAGATACGCAGTATTTT
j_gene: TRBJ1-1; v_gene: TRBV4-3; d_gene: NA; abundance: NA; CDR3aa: CASSSREATEAFF; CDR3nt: TGCGCCAGCAGCTCCCGAGAGGCCACTGAAGCTTTCTTT
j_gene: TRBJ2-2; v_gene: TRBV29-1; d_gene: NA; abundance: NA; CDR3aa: CSVESRARTGELFF; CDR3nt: TGCAGCGTTGAAAGTAGGGCGAGGACCGGGGAGCTGTTTTTT
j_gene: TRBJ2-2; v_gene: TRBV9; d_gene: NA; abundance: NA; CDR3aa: CASSADLQGSGELFF; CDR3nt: TGTGCCAGCAGCGCCGACCTACAGGGATCCGGGGAGCTGTTTTTT
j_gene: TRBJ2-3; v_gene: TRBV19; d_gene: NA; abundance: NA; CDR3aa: CASSGRDKSTDTQYF; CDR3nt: TGTGCCAGTAGTGGGCGGGACAAAAGCACAGATACGCAGTATTTT
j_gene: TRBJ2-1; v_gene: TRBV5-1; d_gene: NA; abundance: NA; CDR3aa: CASSPGAQNNEQFF; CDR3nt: TGCGCCAGCAGCCCTGGGGCTCAAAACAATGAGCAGTTCTTC
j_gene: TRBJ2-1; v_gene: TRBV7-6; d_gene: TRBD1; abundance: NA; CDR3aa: CASSLGGWTGGSEQFF; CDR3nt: TGTGCCAGCAGCTTAGGAGGGTGGACAGGGGGTAGCGAGCAGTTCTTC
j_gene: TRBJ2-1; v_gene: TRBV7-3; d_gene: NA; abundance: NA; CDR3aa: CASSFGPPYNEQFF; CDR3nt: TGTGCCAGCAGCTTCGGCCCACCCTACAATGAGCAGTTCTTC
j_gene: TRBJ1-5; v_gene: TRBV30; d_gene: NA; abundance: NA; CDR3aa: CAWSTGGHSNQPQHF; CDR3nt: TGTGCCTGGAGTACTGGAGGTCATAGCAATCAGCCCCAGCATTTT
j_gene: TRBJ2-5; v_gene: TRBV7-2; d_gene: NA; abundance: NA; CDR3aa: CASSLARQETQYF; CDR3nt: TGTGCCAGCAGCTTAGCCAGGCAAGAGACCCAGTACTTC
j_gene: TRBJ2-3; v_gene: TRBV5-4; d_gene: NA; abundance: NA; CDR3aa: CASTTGRKSDTQYF; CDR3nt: TGTGCCAGCACGACAGGACGGAAATCGGATACGCAGTATTTT
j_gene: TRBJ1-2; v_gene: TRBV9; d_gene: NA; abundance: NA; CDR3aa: CASSVAAQGRGNGYTF; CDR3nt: TGTGCCAGCAGCGTAGCCGCCCAAGGCAGGGGAAATGGCTACACCTTC
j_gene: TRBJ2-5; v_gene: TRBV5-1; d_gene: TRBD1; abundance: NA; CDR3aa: CASMLGTGGAVETQYF; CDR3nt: TGCGCCAGCATGCTTGGTACAGGGGGCGCGGTAGAGACCCAGTACTTC
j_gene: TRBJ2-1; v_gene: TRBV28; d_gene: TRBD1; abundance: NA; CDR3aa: CASSKGGQGHNEQFF; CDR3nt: TGTGCCAGCAGTAAGGGCGGACAGGGTCACAATGAGCAGTTCTTC
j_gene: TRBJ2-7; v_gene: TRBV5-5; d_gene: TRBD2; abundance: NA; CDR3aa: CASSYLAGGPSSYEQYF; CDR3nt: TGTGCCAGCAGCTATCTAGCGGGGGGGCCCAGCTCCTACGAGCAGTACTTC
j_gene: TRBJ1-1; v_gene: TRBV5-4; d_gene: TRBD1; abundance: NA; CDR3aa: CASSKGQGAEAFF; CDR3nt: TGTGCCAGCAGCAAGGGACAGGGGGCTGAAGCTTTCTTT